This T cell receptor (beta chain) comes out of a study of T cells in localized non-small cell lung cancer. Notes on this clone: As yet, its antigen is unknown.

Some clones are missing from TCRdb's copy, which holds only in-frame ones; the method was immunoSEQ multiplex PCR. This table has approximately 52,000 clones, approximately 80% appearing once. Deletions cut 4 bases from V and 7 bases from J, with 15 bases between. In germline, CDR1 is SGHDT, CDR2 YYEEEE. The CDR3 spans 15 residues. Study conclusions and caveats: A median of roughly 50 of the top 100 tumor clones appeared in adjacent lung, which was paired and uninvolved. Longer overall survival associated with higher blood T cell density; shorter survival with higher adjacent-lung clonality.

This TCR came from a man aged 40 to 69 with stage I squamous cell lung carcinoma. Sequenced here: peripheral blood, sampled before any cancer treatment. This sequence joins TRBV5-6 and TRBJ1-6, with TRBD1 as a possible D gene (5 bases). For the CDR3, the DNA is TGTGCCAGCAGCCCGGGGCCGGTCGGCAATTCACCCCTCCACTTT. It is translated as CASSPGPVGNSPLHF.